The 29 T cell receptor beta chains below come from one sample, sequenced in a study of T cell repertoires in aging, cancer and after chemotherapy. Rearranged V-D-J TRB sequences were amplified with a mixed TRB-A/B primer pool. One entry per CDR3 protein results from TCRdb running MiXCR on the multiplex PCR reads. Here the sample spans fewer than 2,000 distinct CDR3 sequences, 20% to 25% being singletons. Peripheral blood genomic DNA, not sorted cells or RNA, was the template. The specimen sequenced was blood. Receptors originate from a human donor with a blood cancer.

By share, this clonotype counts as medium-sized. This CDR3 is CASTRGQGAGGANVLTF. The CDR3 nucleotides read TGTGCCAGCACCAGGGGACAGGGGGCGGGTGGGGCCAACGTCCTGACTTTC. The chain links TRBV6-6 to TRBJ2-6; 12 positions match TRBD1. This CDR3 spans 17 amino acids. CDR1 is MNHNY and CDR2 is SVGAGI in the germline V gene (reference sequence). J gave up 3 bases and V 7 bases, and 7 bases lay outside the gene matches.

Relative to its sample, this clonotype is medium-sized. The V and J genes are TRBV19 and TRBJ2-3; no clear D gene. CDR1 and CDR2 (germline): LNHDA, SQIVND (reference sequence). Trimming took off 2 bases at V and 6 bases at J, with 9 bases between the two ends. This CDR3 contains 13 residues. Here the CDR3 DNA reads TGTGCCAGTAGTATAAGCTCAAGGGATACGCAGTATTTT. Translated: CASSISSRDTQYF.

This clonotype is judged large. This chain uses TRBV19 with TRBJ1-1, with D unclear. The CDR3 has 13 amino acids. Germline CDR1 LNHDA, CDR2 SQIVND (reference sequence). Trimming shortened V by 3 bases and J by 4 bases, and 9 bases separated the two germline ends. In DNA, the CDR3 is TGTGCCAGTAGTATTCAGACGTTCACTGAAGCTTTCTTT. This encodes CASSIQTFTEAFF.

This clonotype has only a few counts. This chain connects TRBV18 to TRBJ2-7; D is unresolved. This CDR3 spans 17 amino acids. The V end was cut by 6 bases, the J end by 2 bases, with 23 bases between. Germline CDR1 reads KGHSH; CDR2 reads LQKENI. The DNA of the CDR3 is TGTGCCAGCTCCCTTATCCATTATGGGGAAGCCCCCTACGAGCAGTACTTC. As protein: CASSLIHYGEAPYEQYF.

This clonotype has just a few counts. The chain is built from TRBV7-9 and TRBJ1-1, with D possibly matching TRBD1 (5 bases). V was cut by 1 base and J by 5 bases, with 11 bases left in between. Germline CDR1 and CDR2: SEHNR and FQNEAQ (reference sequence). There are 14 residues in the CDR3. The CDR3 reads CASSLVQGGTEAFF. CDR3 DNA: TGTGCCAGCAGCTTAGTCCAGGGAGGGACTGAAGCTTTCTTT.

By share, this clonotype counts as medium-sized. The rearrangement joins TRBV27 to TRBJ2-1; 9 bases agree with TRBD1. The CDR3 consists of 14 residues. The J segment lost 7 bases and the V segment lost 6 bases, leaving 7 bases of the junction unmatched. Germline assignment: CDR1 MNHEY and CDR2 SMNVEV (reference sequence). CDR3 coding DNA: TGTGCCAGCAGCCCGGGACAGGGAGAAAATGAGCAGTTCTTC. Amino acid sequence: CASSPGQGENEQFF.

By frequency in the sample, this clonotype is medium-sized. This chain links TRBV5-1 with TRBJ2-1; D assignment may be TRBD1 or TRBD2 (6 bases each). V gave up 1 base and J gave up 12 bases, with 11 bases separating them. CDR3 length equals 12 residues. Germline V CDR1 and CDR2: SGHRS, YFSETQ. CDR3 sequence: CASSLQEGGQFF. CDR3 coding DNA: TGCGCCAGCAGCTTGCAGGAGGGGGGGCAGTTCTTC.

A few counts support this clonotype. The chain joins TRBV5-1 to TRBJ1-5; no reliable D call. The CDR3 is 13 amino acids. The V gene lost 5 bases and the J gene lost 3 bases, with 9 bases spanning the gap. Per germline, CDR1 SGHRS and CDR2 YFSETQ. The CDR3 nucleotides are TGCGCCAGCAGAGGCGGGAACAATCAGCCCCAGCATTTT. The encoded protein is CASRGGNNQPQHF.

By sample share, this clonotype is large. As DNA, the CDR3 is TGTGCCAGCAGTTTAAAGACGCTCCGGGAGCAGTACTTC. It codes for CASSLKTLREQYF. The gene calls are TRBV28 and TRBJ2-7, with D unresolved. V lost 2 bases to trimming and J lost 7 bases, with 12 bases between them. There are 13 residues in the CDR3. Germline CDR1 reads MDHEN; CDR2 reads SYDVKM.

In its sample, this clonotype is medium-sized. The genes are TRBV27 and TRBJ1-2; D uncertain. Germline values: CDR1 MNHEY, CDR2 SMNVEV (reference sequence). The CDR3 is 14 amino acids. Trimming took off 4 bases at V and 5 bases at J, with 14 bases between the two ends. CDR3 region: CASSSGIERYGYTF. The CDR3 coding sequence is TGTGCCAGCAGTTCCGGGATCGAGCGGTATGGCTACACCTTC.

By frequency in the sample, this clonotype is medium-sized. V gene TRBV6-5 combines with J gene TRBJ2-3; 9 nucleotides match TRBD2. V shed 2 bases and J 2 bases; nucleotides not matched to a gene: 2. Germline loops: CDR1 MNHEY, CDR2 SVGAGI. There are 15 residues in the CDR3. The CDR3 protein is CASSYGGLATDTQYF. The CDR3 DNA follows: TGTGCCAGCAGTTACGGGGGACTAGCCACAGATACGCAGTATTTT.

By proportion, this clonotype is large. The chain links TRBV6-6 to TRBJ2-7; tentative D call: TRBD2 (6 bases). V lost 8 bases to trimming and J lost 7 bases, with 24 bases between them. This CDR3 has 15 amino acids. Looked up from germline, CDR1 is MNHNY and CDR2 is SVGAGI (reference sequence). The DNA of the CDR3 is TGTGCCAGCTCTTCCCCGGCGGGACTGTTCCAAGAGCAGTACTTC. Encoded protein: CASSSPAGLFQEQYF.

This clonotype was found a few times. The V call is TRBV20-1, the J call TRBJ1-1; TRBD1 might be the D (6 bases). Trimming cost V 0 bases and J 1 base, with 9 bases left between them. Germline CDR1 and CDR2: DFQATT and SNEGSKA (reference sequence). The CDR3 has 14 amino acids. The CDR3: CSARDVDRNTEAFF. The CDR3 DNA sequence: TGCAGTGCTAGAGACGTGGACAGGAACACTGAAGCTTTCTTT.

The rearrangement links TRBV20-1 to TRBJ1-1, with D hard to call. With 1 base removed from V and 5 bases from J, the gap between germline ends came to 14 bases. Per germline, CDR1 DFQATT and CDR2 SNEGSKA (reference sequence). The CDR3 is made up of 14 amino acids. CDR3 bases: TGCAGTGCTAGAGTTTCCGCCTCTGAAACTGAAGCTTTCTTT. Residues: CSARVSASETEAFF.

By share, this clonotype counts as medium-sized (0.01 to 0.1%). This chain joins TRBV6-1 and TRBJ1-3, with 8 bases lining up with TRBD1. CDR3 size: 16 residues. CDR1 and CDR2 from the germline V gene are MNHNS and SASEGT. Losses at the gene ends were 3 bases for V and 4 bases for J; bases not matched to a gene: 8. The CDR3 coding sequence is TGTGCCAGCAGTGACGTGACAGGGGAAAAAGGAAACACCATATATTTT. This codes for CASSDVTGEKGNTIYF.

CDR3 nucleotides: TGTGCCACCAGTGATCCCCGGGAGGGGTGGGCTTTCTTT. This codes for CATSDPREGWAFF. The chain employs TRBV24-1 and TRBJ1-1; the D gene is possibly TRBD1 (5 bases). Germline V gene data show CDR1 as KGHDR and CDR2 as SFDVKD. Trimming pared 3 bases from V and 11 bases from J, leaving 15 bases between. The CDR3 covers 13 residues.

This clonotype is medium-sized within its sample. CDR3 nucleotide sequence: TGTGCCAGCAGTACCTCCGGAGGGGGCTACGGGGAGACCCAGTACTTC. Translation gives CASSTSGGGYGETQYF. This rearrangement joins TRBV27 to TRBJ2-5, with a weak D call TRBD1 (7 bases). Trimming pared 5 bases from V and 5 bases from J, leaving 21 bases between. The germline V gene encodes CDR1 MNHEY and CDR2 SMNVEV (reference sequence). This CDR3 is 16 amino acids long.

The V and J genes are TRBV5-1 and TRBJ2-1; tentatively, D is TRBD2 (6 bases). The length of the CDR3 is 14 residues. The germline V gene has CDR1 SGHRS and CDR2 YFSETQ. V lost 0 bases and J 7 bases, leaving 11 bases between the germline ends. The CDR3 nucleotides are TGCGCCAGCAGCTTGGGCGGGGTGGTAAATGAGCAGTTCTTC. As protein: CASSLGGVVNEQFF. Together with reference TRBV5-1 and TRBJ2-1, the CDR3 gives the full variable domain: KAGVTQTPRYLIKTRGQQVTLSCSPISGHRSVSWYQQTPGQGLQFLFEYFSETQRNKGNFPGRFSGRQFSNSRSEMNVSTLELGDSALYLCASSLGGVVNEQFFGPGTRLTVL.

The rearrangement links TRBV7-9 to TRBJ2-2, with TRBD1 as a possible D gene (6 bases). The CDR3 extends over 16 amino acids. The ends were cut back, 5 bases at V and 4 bases at J, with 17 bases in the middle. Per the germline V gene, CDR1 is SEHNR and CDR2 is FQNEAQ (reference sequence). The CDR3 spells CASSTTGQAPTGELFF. CDR3 DNA: TGTGCCAGCAGCACTACGGGACAAGCGCCCACCGGGGAGCTGTTTTTT.

This clonotype was observed a few times. The chain is built from TRBV20-1 and TRBJ1-5, with D tentatively TRBD1 (5 bases). V was trimmed by 4 bases and J by 6 bases, leaving 13 bases between them. Per germline, CDR1 DFQATT and CDR2 SNEGSKA (reference sequence). This CDR3 contains 13 residues. The CDR3 DNA reads as TGCAGTGCTACCAGGGACCCGAGTCAGCCCCAGCATTTT. It is translated as CSATRDPSQPQHF.

In its sample, this clonotype ranks as medium-sized. CDR3: CASSHGRDGSPLHF. The CDR3 coding sequence is TGTGCCAGCAGCCACGGCAGGGATGGCTCACCCCTCCACTTT. The gene calls are TRBV14 and TRBJ1-6, with a possible D match to TRBD1 (5 bases). The V end lost 3 bases, the J end lost 10 bases, and 13 bases lay between the germline ends. CDR3 length equals 14 residues. Looked up from germline, CDR1 is SGHDN and CDR2 is FVKESK.

The chain links TRBV28 to TRBJ1-5; 7 positions agree with TRBD1. The CDR3 extends over 14 amino acids. With 7 bases clipped from V and 4 bases from J, the junction kept 7 bases outside the gene matches. Germline CDR1 reads MDHEN; CDR2 reads SYDVKM. CDR3 sequence: CASTRQGHNQPQHF. CDR3 DNA: TGTGCCAGCACGAGACAGGGACATAATCAGCCCCAGCATTTT.

This clonotype is medium-sized within its sample. The CDR3 is CASSTGPNEQYF. The CDR3 bases are TGTGCCAGCAGCACGGGACCTAACGAGCAGTACTTC. V and J are TRBV7-6 and TRBJ2-7; D possibly matches TRBD1 or TRBD2 (5 bases each). This CDR3 comprises 12 residues. The germline V and J ends were trimmed by 5 bases and 5 bases, with 10 bases remaining between them. CDR1 SGHVS and CDR2 FNYEAQ come from the germline V gene.

In its sample, this clonotype is medium-sized (0.01 to 0.1%). The chain recombines TRBV5-1 with TRBJ2-1; 12 bases map to TRBD2. CDR1 is SGHRS and CDR2 is YFSETQ in the germline V gene. Trimming removed 6 bases from V and 6 bases from J; junction bases left unmatched: 7. This CDR3 contains 15 residues. Written as DNA, the CDR3 is TGCGCCAGCACCCTGACTAGCGGGAGTGTCAATGAGCAGTTCTTC. It translates to CASTLTSGSVNEQFF.

The rearrangement joins TRBV20-1 to TRBJ2-1, with TRBD2 matching over 11 bases. Unmatched junction bases numbered 2, after V lost 8 bases and J lost 2 bases. The CDR3 has 13 amino acids. Germline-derived CDR1 and CDR2 are DFQATT and SNEGSKA (reference sequence). CDR3 amino acids: CSSSGRAYNEQFF. CDR3 DNA sequence: TGCAGTAGTAGCGGGAGGGCCTACAATGAGCAGTTCTTC.

This clonotype is labeled as medium-sized. V gene TRBV19 combines with J gene TRBJ1-1; 8 positions agree with TRBD1. CDR1 is LNHDA and CDR2 is SQIVND in the germline V gene (reference sequence). The CDR3 runs to 15 residues. V dropped 5 bases and J dropped 3; count of bases not matched to a gene: 8. The CDR3 loop is CASSFLQGGYTEAFF. CDR3 nucleotides: TGTGCCAGTAGTTTCCTACAGGGGGGATACACTGAAGCTTTCTTT.

The sample holds a few counts of this clonotype. The rearrangement joins TRBV7-9 to TRBJ2-3, with 7 bases fitting TRBD2. J was trimmed by 5 bases and V by 5 bases; bases with no gene match: 1. CDR1 is SEHNR, CDR2 FQNEAQ, per germline (reference sequence). The CDR3 totals 12 residues. The chain's CDR3 is CASSPGGDTQYF. The CDR3 DNA follows: TGTGCCAGCAGCCCGGGGGGAGATACGCAGTATTTT.

This clonotype is deemed medium-sized (0.01 to 0.1%). The V and J genes are TRBV19 and TRBJ1-4; D gene uncertain. V was cut by 10 bases and J by 0 bases, with 9 bases left in between. Germline CDR1 LNHDA, CDR2 SQIVND (reference sequence). The CDR3 has 13 residues. This CDR3 reads CATHRATNEKLFF. Written as DNA, the CDR3 is TGTGCCACCCACAGAGCAACTAATGAAAAACTGTTTTTT.

This clonotype is medium-sized (0.01 to 0.1%) within its sample. The chain joins TRBV6-6 to TRBJ2-3; the D gene could be TRBD1 or TRBD2 (5 bases each). The CDR3 sequence is 15 residues long. Germline CDR1 reads MNHNY; CDR2 reads SVGAGI (reference sequence). Trimming removed 0 bases from V and 2 bases from J, with 9 bases in between. The CDR3 DNA reads TGTGCCAGCAGTTACTCAAAGGGGACCACAGATACGCAGTATTTT. Translating it yields CASSYSKGTTDTQYF.